The T cell receptor beta chain described here comes from a study of T cell clones after liver transplantation. Background on the study: Post-transplant blood was tracked for graft-donor-reactive T cell clones identified in a pre-transplant mixed lymphocyte reaction. General study points: Post-transplant time points were not standardized, so conclusions are preliminary. Graft donor-reactive T cells possibly entered the graft instead of undergoing deletion.

CD3+CD4+ and CD3+CD8+ cells were FACS-sorted from thawed unstimulated PBMCs. The table came from immunoSEQ multiplex PCR; TCRdb's copy has only in-frame clones and leaves some out. The table lists about 75,000 clones, around four fifths of them singletons. CDR1 is KGHSH, CDR2 LQKENI, per germline. With 4 bases clipped from V and 4 bases from J, the junction kept 7 bases outside the gene matches. The CDR3 runs to 16 residues. In the case of this clone: As yet, its antigen is unknown.

The chain employs TRBV18 and TRBJ2-3, with 11 bases identical to TRBD1. The source material was CD4+ T cells from blood, sampled less than 50 months after liver transplant. The TCR comes from a human patient who received a liver transplant. T cells may partly derive from the graft donor. The CDR3 region is CASSLGQGANADTQYF. The CDR3 DNA reads as TGTGCCAGCTCACTCGGACAGGGGGCAAACGCAGATACGCAGTATTTT.